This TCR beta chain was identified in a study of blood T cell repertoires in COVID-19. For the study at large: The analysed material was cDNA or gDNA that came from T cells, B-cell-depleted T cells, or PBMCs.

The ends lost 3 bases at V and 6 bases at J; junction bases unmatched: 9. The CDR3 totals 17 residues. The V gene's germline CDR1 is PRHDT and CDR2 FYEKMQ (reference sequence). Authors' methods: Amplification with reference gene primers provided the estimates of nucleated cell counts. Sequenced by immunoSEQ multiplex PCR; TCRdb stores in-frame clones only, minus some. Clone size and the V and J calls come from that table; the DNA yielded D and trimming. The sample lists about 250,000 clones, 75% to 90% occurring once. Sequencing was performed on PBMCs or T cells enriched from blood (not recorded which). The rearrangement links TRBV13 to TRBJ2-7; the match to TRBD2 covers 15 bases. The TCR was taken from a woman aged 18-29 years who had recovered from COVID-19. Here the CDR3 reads CASSLRTSGGALPEQYF. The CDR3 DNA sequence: TGTGCCAGCAGCTTGAGGACTAGCGGGGGGGCCTTGCCCGAGCAGTACTTC.